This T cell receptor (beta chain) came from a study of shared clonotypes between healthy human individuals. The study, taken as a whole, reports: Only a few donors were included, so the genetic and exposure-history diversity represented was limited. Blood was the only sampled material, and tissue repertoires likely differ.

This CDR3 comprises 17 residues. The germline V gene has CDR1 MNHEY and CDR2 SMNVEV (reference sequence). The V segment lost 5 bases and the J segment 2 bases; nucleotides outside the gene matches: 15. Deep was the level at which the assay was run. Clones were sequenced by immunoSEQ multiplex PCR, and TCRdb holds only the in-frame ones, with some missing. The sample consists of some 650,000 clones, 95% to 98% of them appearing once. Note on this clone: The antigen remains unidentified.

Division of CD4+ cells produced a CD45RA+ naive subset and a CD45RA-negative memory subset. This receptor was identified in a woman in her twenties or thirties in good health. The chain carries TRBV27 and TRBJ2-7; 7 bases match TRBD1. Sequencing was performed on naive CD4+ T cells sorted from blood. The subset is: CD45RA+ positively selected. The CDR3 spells CASSPNGDRVIAYEQYF. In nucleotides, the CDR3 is TGTGCCAGCAGTCCGAACGGCGACAGGGTAATTGCCTACGAGCAGTACTTC.